The 23 T cell receptor beta chains presented below share a single source sample, sequenced in a study of STAT5B mutations in CD4+ large granular lymphocyte leukemia. Libraries were prepared by immunoSEQ multiplex PCR; TCRdb keeps only in-frame clonotypes and omits some of them. The repertoire holds about 35,000 clones, about 70% seen once, with roughly 2% in the top ten. Specimen: CD4+ T cells from blood buffy coats. The receptors come from a human donor in good health.

A few counts support this clone. The chain uses TRBV28 and TRBJ1-2, with D perhaps TRBD1 (6 bases). The length of the CDR3 is 12 residues. V lost 5 bases and J lost 5, with 9 bases in between. The germline V gene has CDR1 MDHEN and CDR2 SYDVKM. This chain's CDR3 is CASSEGQYGYTF. Here the CDR3 DNA reads TGTGCCAGCAGTGAAGGACAGTATGGCTACACCTTC.

This chain joins TRBV9 and TRBJ1-2; the match to TRBD1 covers 8 bases. The CDR3 has 15 residues. Germline loops: CDR1 SGDLS, CDR2 YYNGEE. The J segment lost 4 bases and the V segment lost 0 bases, leaving 5 bases of the junction unmatched. CDR3 bases: TGTGCCAGCAGCGTAGGTGCCGGACAGGGCTATGGCTACACCTTC. Translation: CASSVGAGQGYGYTF.

The genes are TRBV6-6 and TRBJ2-1, with a tentative D call TRBD1 (6 bases). CDR1 and CDR2 from the germline V gene are MNHNY and SVGAGI (reference sequence). The CDR3 runs to 14 residues. Trimming removed 5 bases at V and 4 bases at J, with 12 bases between. The CDR3 loop reads CASSPRDIYNEQFF. CDR3 coding DNA: TGTGCCAGCAGTCCTCGGGACATTTACAATGAGCAGTTCTTC.

V and J are TRBV7-3 and TRBJ2-1; 8 bases fit TRBD2. The CDR3 covers 14 residues. Looked up from germline, CDR1 is SGHTA and CDR2 is FQGTGA. Trimming removed 2 bases from V and 7 bases from J; junction bases left unmatched: 4. The CDR3, as DNA: TGTGCCAGCAGCTTAGGACTAGCAGGGAATGAGCAGTTCTTC. It translates to CASSLGLAGNEQFF.

This chain uses TRBV6-1 with TRBJ1-2, with TRBD1 identical over 10 bases. The ends lost 0 bases at V and 5 bases at J; junction bases unmatched: 12. Germline CDR1 reads MNHNS; CDR2 reads SASEGT. The CDR3 totals 18 residues. CDR3 sequence reads: CASSEALGGTGVGYGYTF. The CDR3 region has the DNA TGTGCCAGCAGTGAAGCGCTAGGAGGGACAGGGGTAGGATATGGCTACACCTTC.

The chain uses TRBV7-9 and TRBJ2-5; the match to TRBD2 covers 10 bases. Looked up from germline, CDR1 is SEHNR and CDR2 is FQNEAQ (reference sequence). Trimming at V came to 2 bases and at J to 3 bases, leaving 3 bases not matched to a gene. CDR3 size: 15 residues. The CDR3 coding sequence is TGTGCCAGCAGCTTATCCCTAGCGGGGGAAGAGACCCAGTACTTC. The encoded protein is CASSLSLAGEETQYF.

This rearrangement joins TRBV12-1 to TRBJ2-2; no check of the table's D call, TRBD2, against the DNA was made. TRBV12-1 is marked as a pseudogene. The CDR3 covers 15 residues. The CDR3 nucleotides are TGTGCCACCCTAGCGGGGGGGCGGGAGGCCGGGGAGCTGTTTTTT. Its protein product is CATLAGGREAGELFF.

This clone was found a few times. The J gene is TRBJ2-7, the V gene TRBV28; TRBD1 is a possible D gene (5 bases). Trimming removed 6 bases from V and 0 bases from J, with 15 bases in between. The germline CDR1 and CDR2 sequences are MDHEN and SYDVKM. The CDR3 is made up of 15 amino acids. CDR3: CASSPRGFGSYEQYF. The CDR3 nucleotides are TGTGCCAGCAGCCCTAGGGGATTTGGCTCCTACGAGCAGTACTTC.

CDR3 protein: CASSRTLPQETQYF. DNA for the CDR3: TGTGCCAGCAGCCGGACACTTCCCCAAGAGACCCAGTACTTC. The rearrangement joins TRBV7-9 to TRBJ2-5; D might be TRBD1 (5 bases). V gave up 5 bases and J gave up 1 base, with 11 bases separating them. The germline V gene has CDR1 SEHNR and CDR2 FQNEAQ (reference sequence). This CDR3 has 14 amino acids.

The genes are TRBV7-2 and TRBJ2-7; D is perhaps TRBD1 (5 bases). The CDR3 totals 14 residues. V lost 8 bases, J lost 1 base, and 15 bases lay in between. CDR1 is SGHTA, CDR2 FQGNSA, per germline. This CDR3 is CASRAQALSYEQYF. CDR3 nucleotides: TGTGCCAGCCGAGCACAGGCCCTATCCTACGAGCAGTACTTC.

The CDR3 DNA reads TGTGCCAGCAGGTTGAGGGCGGGGGGATACAATGAGCAGTTCTTC. Translation gives CASRLRAGGYNEQFF. This chain links TRBV7-9 with TRBJ2-1; TRBD2 aligns across 8 bases. Germline CDR1 is SEHNR and CDR2 is FQNEAQ (reference sequence). The CDR3 is made up of 15 amino acids. Trimming removed 6 bases from V and 4 bases from J; junction bases left unmatched: 8.

V usage is TRBV7-9 and J usage is TRBJ1-2; no clear D. Germline V gives CDR1 SEHNR, CDR2 FQNEAQ (reference sequence). The ends were cut back, 1 base at V and 3 bases at J, with 12 bases in the middle. The CDR3 spans 15 residues. The CDR3 bases are TGTGCCAGCAGCTTAGGGGCTGCTCAGGACTATGGCTACACCTTC. Its protein product is CASSLGAAQDYGYTF.

The chain carries TRBV7-2 and TRBJ2-1; 10 bases agree with TRBD1. This CDR3 has 15 residues. The ends lost 8 bases at V and 7 bases at J; junction bases unmatched: 11. Germline CDR1 SGHTA, CDR2 FQGNSA. The CDR3 DNA is TGTGCCAGCCGTCGAACCGGGACAGGGGTTAATGAGCAGTTCTTC. This translates into CASRRTGTGVNEQFF.

This rearrangement joins TRBV9 to TRBJ1-6; D might be TRBD1 (5 bases). Between the trimmed V and J ends, which lost 3 bases and 4 bases, there was a span of 14 bases. The germline CDR1 and CDR2 sequences are SGDLS and YYNGEE. The CDR3 covers 16 residues. The CDR3 region is CASSEEGDVYNSPLHF. For the CDR3, the DNA is TGTGCCAGCAGCGAAGAAGGGGACGTTTATAATTCACCCCTCCACTTT.

This clone was counted once. The chain recombines TRBV6-6 with TRBJ2-1; 7 nucleotides agree with TRBD2. CDR3 size: 12 residues. Germline V lookup: CDR1 MNHNY, CDR2 SVGAGI (reference sequence). V lost 5 bases to trimming and J lost 7 bases; unmatched junction nucleotides: 2. CDR3 DNA sequence: TGTGCCAGCAGTCTGGGGGGGAATGAGCAGTTCTTC. It is translated as CASSLGGNEQFF.

J is TRBJ1-4 and V is TRBV2, with D possibly being TRBD1 (5 bases). CDR3 length: 13 amino acids. Germline CDR1 reads SNHLY; CDR2 reads FYNNEI. Trimming removed 7 bases at V and 6 bases at J, with 12 bases between. The CDR3: CASKRGEDEKLFF. The CDR3 DNA is TGTGCCAGCAAGAGGGGAGAGGATGAAAAACTGTTTTTT.

The chain recombines TRBV18 with TRBJ1-1; 7 positions match TRBD1. The length of the CDR3 is 15 residues. V trimming: 0 bases; J trimming: 7 bases; junction bases outside the gene matches: 8. The germline V gene encodes CDR1 KGHSH and CDR2 LQKENI. The chain's CDR3 is CASSPPSARDSEAFF. CDR3 DNA: TGTGCCAGCTCACCACCGAGTGCCCGGGACAGTGAAGCTTTCTTT.

This clone was detected only a few times. This sequence joins TRBV2 and TRBJ1-4; weak D call: TRBD1 (5 bases). Germline V gene data show CDR1 as SNHLY and CDR2 as FYNNEI. The CDR3 covers 15 residues. The ends were cut back, 3 bases at V and 0 bases at J, with 8 bases in the middle. CDR3 protein: CASSEGGSTNEKLFF. In nucleotides, the CDR3 is TGTGCCAGCAGTGAGGGGGGTTCAACTAATGAAAAACTGTTTTTT.

The chain joins TRBV4-1 to TRBJ1-4; TRBD1 matches at 8 bases. The CDR3 has 19 amino acids. CDR1 is MGHRA and CDR2 is YSYEKL in the germline V gene. V was clipped by 5 bases and J by 7 bases; unmatched bases: 21. The CDR3 nucleotides are TGCGCCAGCAGCTTCCACCCAGGGCAGGGGGCGAGTTCTGCTGAAAAACTGTTTTTT. Translated: CASSFHPGQGASSAEKLFF.

V and J are TRBV27 and TRBJ2-2; 11 positions agree with TRBD1. V lost 7 bases and J lost 6; bases outside the gene matches: 10. Germline assignment: CDR1 MNHEY and CDR2 SMNVEV (reference sequence). The CDR3 consists of 16 residues. Here the CDR3 reads CASKRWTGGASGELFF. The CDR3 region has the DNA TGTGCCAGCAAACGGTGGACAGGGGGCGCGTCCGGGGAGCTGTTTTTT.

This chain joins TRBV5-8 and TRBJ2-5, with TRBD2 matching over 11 bases. Germline CDR1 is SGHTS and CDR2 is YDEGEE. V was clipped by 0 bases and J by 4 bases; unmatched bases: 8. CDR3 length: 17 residues. CDR3 bases: TGTGCCAGCAGCTTGGGGGCTAGCGGGGGGCGAGGAGAGACCCAGTACTTC. As protein: CASSLGASGGRGETQYF.

The J gene is TRBJ2-1, the V gene TRBV29-1; 9 bases match TRBD2. The CDR3 is made up of 12 amino acids. Germline-derived CDR1 and CDR2 are SQVTM and ANQGSEA. Here the CDR3 reads CRSGGNDNEQFF. CDR3 bases: TGCAGGAGCGGGGGGAACGACAATGAGCAGTTCTTC.

The genes are TRBV12-5 and TRBJ1-3; D possibly corresponds to TRBD1 (6 bases). The CDR3 covers 15 residues. The germline CDR1 and CDR2 sequences are LGHNT and FRNRAP. Trimming shortened V by 4 bases and J by 2 bases, and 12 bases separated the two germline ends. This CDR3 is CASGSSRQAGNTIYF. For the CDR3, the DNA is TGTGCTAGTGGTTCCTCCCGACAGGCTGGAAACACCATATATTTT.